This TCR beta chain was sequenced during a study of blood T cell repertoires in COVID-19. The CDR3 loop spans 15 amino acids. The germline V gene has CDR1 LNHDA and CDR2 SQIVND (reference sequence). V shed 6 bases, J shed 0 bases, and the junction held 7 bases outside the gene matches. Original processing notes: Using reference gene primer amplification, nucleated cell counts were estimated. The repertoire was sequenced with immunoSEQ multiplex PCR; TCRdb's copy has only in-frame clones and lacks some. The DNA was the basis for D and trimming; V, J and clone size are from that table. Of 110,000 to 150,000 clones in the sample, 85% to 90% were seen once.

This sequence originates from a woman aged 55-70 years with active COVID-19. Sequenced sample: peripheral blood. The rearrangement joins TRBV19 to TRBJ1-1, with 7 nucleotides matching TRBD1. This CDR3 is CASRRQGPMNTEAFF. The CDR3 DNA is TGTGCCAGTAGAAGACAGGGTCCCATGAACACTGAAGCTTTCTTT.